This T cell receptor beta chain was captured by sequencing in a study of cytomegalovirus exposure and HLA in healthy donors. Use of 60 Vbeta and 13 Jbeta primers characterized the PCR. Clones were read by immunoSEQ multiplex PCR, and TCRdb kept only the in-frame ones, dropping some. The repertoire has roughly 160,000 clones, about 85% of them found once; the top ten carry 1%. The germline gives CDR1 MNHNS, CDR2 SASEGT. The V gene end was trimmed by 3 bases and the J gene end by 1 base; junction bases not matched to a gene: 11. CDR3 length: 17 residues. The chain couples TRBV6-1 to TRBJ2-7, with 8 bases that match TRBD2. The TCR was taken from a boy between 2 and 10 years old in good health and CMV-seronegative. The sequenced sample consisted of PBMCs. The CDR3 nucleotides read TGTGCCAGCAGTGAGAGAATACTAGCGGTCACTTCCTACGAGCAGTACTTC. This codes for CASSERILAVTSYEQYF.